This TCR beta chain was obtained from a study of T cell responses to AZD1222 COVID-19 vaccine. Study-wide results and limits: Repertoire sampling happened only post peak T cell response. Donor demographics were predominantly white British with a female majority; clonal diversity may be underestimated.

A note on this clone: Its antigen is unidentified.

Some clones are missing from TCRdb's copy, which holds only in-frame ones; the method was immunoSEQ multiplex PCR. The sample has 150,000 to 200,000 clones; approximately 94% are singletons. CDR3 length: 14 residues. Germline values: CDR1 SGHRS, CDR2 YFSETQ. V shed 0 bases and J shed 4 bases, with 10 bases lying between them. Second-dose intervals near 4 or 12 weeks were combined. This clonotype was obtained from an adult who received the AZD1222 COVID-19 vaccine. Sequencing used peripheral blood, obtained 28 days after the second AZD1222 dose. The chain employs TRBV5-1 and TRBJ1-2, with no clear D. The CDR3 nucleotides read TGCGCCAGCAGCTTGGACGGGGTTAGCTATGGCTACACCTTC. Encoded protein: CASSLDGVSYGYTF.